Below are 4 T cell receptor beta chains sequenced from a single sample in a study of T cell changes during pregnancy in multiple sclerosis (dated by TCRdb to about 2019). The library was generated by the immunoSEQ multiplex PCR assay. Imported from immuneACCESS, the table was reduced by TCRdb to in-frame sequences with V and J called. These copies leave out some clones; in studies compared against another copy, an unresolved V gene accounts for under half, and the cause of the remainder is not known. The sample table contains around 31,000 clones; only one count was recorded for 90% of them. The ten largest account for over 3.5% of the sample. The input for sequencing was CD8+ T cells from peripheral blood mononuclear cells, taken in the second trimester of pregnancy. The receptors shown here come from a female donor with multiple sclerosis, enrolled in a pregnancy study.

This clone was found once. This chain joins TRBV27 and TRBJ2-7; no definite D call. Germline loops: CDR1 MNHEY, CDR2 SMNVEV (reference sequence). Trimming shortened V by 0 bases and J by 2 bases, and 5 bases separated the two germline ends. This CDR3 comprises 13 residues. The CDR3 DNA sequence: TGTGCCAGCAGTTTATCGGTAGCCTACGAGCAGTACTTC. It specifies CASSLSVAYEQYF.

The chain joins TRBV10-2 to TRBJ2-3, with TRBD2 matching over 10 bases. Germline trimming cut 3 bases from V and 2 bases from J; bases unmatched to any gene: 8. This CDR3 contains 17 residues. In germline, CDR1 is WSHSY, CDR2 SAAADI. In nucleotides, the CDR3 is TGCGCCAGCAGTGAAGTCGGGACTAGCGCGTTCACAGATACGCAGTATTTT. Translating it yields CASSEVGTSAFTDTQYF.

The chain has TRBV4-3 and TRBJ2-3, with 7 bases aligning to TRBD2. The V gene's germline CDR1 is LGHNA and CDR2 YSLEER. The CDR3 runs to 15 residues. The ends lost 4 bases at V and 2 bases at J; junction bases unmatched: 6. The DNA of the CDR3 is TGCGCCAGCAGCCTTACGGGACTAAACACAGATACGCAGTATTTT. Amino acids: CASSLTGLNTDTQYF.

The chain employs TRBV9 and TRBJ2-5, with 9 bases matching TRBD2. The CDR3 spans 17 residues. Germline CDR1 SGDLS, CDR2 YYNGEE. J was trimmed by 4 bases and V by 0 bases; bases with no gene match: 10. The CDR3, as DNA: TGTGCCAGCAGCGTAGGGGCGGGAGGGCCGGGGTTAGAGACCCAGTACTTC. The encoded protein is CASSVGAGGPGLETQYF.